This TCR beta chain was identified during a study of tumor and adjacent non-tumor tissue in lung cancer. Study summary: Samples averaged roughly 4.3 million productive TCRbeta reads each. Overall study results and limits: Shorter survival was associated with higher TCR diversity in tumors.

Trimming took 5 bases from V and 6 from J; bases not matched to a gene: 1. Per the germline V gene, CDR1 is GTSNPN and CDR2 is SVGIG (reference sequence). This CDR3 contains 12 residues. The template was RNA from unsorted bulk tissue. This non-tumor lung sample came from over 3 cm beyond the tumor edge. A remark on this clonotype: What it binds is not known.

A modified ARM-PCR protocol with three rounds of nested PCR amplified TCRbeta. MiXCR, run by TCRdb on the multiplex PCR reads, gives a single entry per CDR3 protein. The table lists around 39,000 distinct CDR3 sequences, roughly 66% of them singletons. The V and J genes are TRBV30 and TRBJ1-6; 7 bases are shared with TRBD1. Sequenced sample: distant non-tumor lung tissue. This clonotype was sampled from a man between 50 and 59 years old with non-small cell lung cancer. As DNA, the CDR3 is TGTGCCTGGGACAGGGCTAATTCACCCCTCCACTTT. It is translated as CAWDRANSPLHF.